Sequencing of this TCR beta chain was carried out in a study of control samples from healthy donors and cancer patients. Sequenced by immunoSEQ multiplex PCR; TCRdb stores in-frame clones only, minus some. This table has some 120,000 clones, more than 85% appearing once. V was clipped by 4 bases and J by 3 bases, with 9 bases between them. The CDR3 is 13 residues long. This sequence was found in a man in his late teens or twenties in good health. The sequencing input was blood. The V and J genes are TRBV12-3 or TRBV12-4 and TRBJ1-2; D is possibly TRBD1 (5 bases). CDR3 coding DNA: TGTGCCAGCAGTTACACGGGGGACTATGGCTACACCTTC. It codes for CASSYTGDYGYTF.